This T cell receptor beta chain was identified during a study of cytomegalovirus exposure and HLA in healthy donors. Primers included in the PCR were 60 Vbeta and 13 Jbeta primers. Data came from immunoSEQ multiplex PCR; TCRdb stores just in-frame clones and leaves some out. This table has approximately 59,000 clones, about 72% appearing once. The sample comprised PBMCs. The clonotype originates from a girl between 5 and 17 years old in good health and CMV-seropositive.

DNA of the CDR3: TGTGCCAGCAGTGAAGATGCGGGGGTAAGCACAGATACGCAGTATTTT. Translating it yields CASSEDAGVSTDTQYF. V is TRBV2 and J is TRBJ2-3; TRBD2 aligns across 7 bases. Looked up from germline, CDR1 is SNHLY and CDR2 is FYNNEI. CDR3 size: 16 residues. V lost 1 base and J lost 0; bases outside the gene matches: 4.